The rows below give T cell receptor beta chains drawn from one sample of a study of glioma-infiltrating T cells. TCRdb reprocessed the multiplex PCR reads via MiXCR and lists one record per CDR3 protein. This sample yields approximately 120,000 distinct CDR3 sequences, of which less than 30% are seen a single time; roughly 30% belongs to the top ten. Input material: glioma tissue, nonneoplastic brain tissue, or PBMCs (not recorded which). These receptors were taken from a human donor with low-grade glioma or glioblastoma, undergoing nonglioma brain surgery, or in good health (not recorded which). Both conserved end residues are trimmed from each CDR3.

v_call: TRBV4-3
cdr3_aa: ASSQDPGTTYNEQF

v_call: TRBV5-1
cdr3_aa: ASSFPGTTQETQY

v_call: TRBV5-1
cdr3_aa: ASSLGLTGATYEQY

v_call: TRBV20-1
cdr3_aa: SASRTGNYNYT

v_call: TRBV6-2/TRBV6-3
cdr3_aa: SSAGGHNEQF

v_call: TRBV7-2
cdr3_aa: ASSVPANYGYT

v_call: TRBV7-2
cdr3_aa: ASSTRKYQPQY

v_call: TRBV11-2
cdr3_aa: ASSSTRLRDTQY

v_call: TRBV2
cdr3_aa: ASHINQPQH

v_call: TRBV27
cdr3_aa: ASSLSADHPLH

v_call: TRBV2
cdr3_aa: ASSSTGSNYGYT

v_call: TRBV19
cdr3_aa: ASNKGGGGADEQF

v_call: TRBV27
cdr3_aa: ASSFGQDLYEQY

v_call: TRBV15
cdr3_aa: ATSRDGDTQY

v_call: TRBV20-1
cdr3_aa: SARDRVAGFTDTQY

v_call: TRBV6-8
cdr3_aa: AITQVTQVYEQY

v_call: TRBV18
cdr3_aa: ASSPGTSNQPQH

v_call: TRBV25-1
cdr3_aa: ASSGSQGGGSGYEQY

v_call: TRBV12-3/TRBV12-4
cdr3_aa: ASRDTRGAF

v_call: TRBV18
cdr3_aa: ASSPPVLRNEQF

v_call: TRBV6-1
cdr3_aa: DSSPGWNTGAF

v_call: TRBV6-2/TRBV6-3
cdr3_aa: ASSERGGRFPQPQH

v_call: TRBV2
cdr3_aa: ASINSGSYNEQF

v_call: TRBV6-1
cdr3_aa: ASSTGTSDTGELF

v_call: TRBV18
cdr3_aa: ASSPGQGDYEQY

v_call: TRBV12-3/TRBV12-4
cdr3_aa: ASSPPPWAIGFGYT

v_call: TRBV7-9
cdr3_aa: ASRVGGVPYNKQF

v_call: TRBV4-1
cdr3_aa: ASSTEKAGFYGYT

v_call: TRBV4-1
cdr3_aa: ASSRDGRDNQPQH

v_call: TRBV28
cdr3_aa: ASSFREPASSGDYT

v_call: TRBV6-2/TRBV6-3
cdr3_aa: ASSYSEGGACEQY

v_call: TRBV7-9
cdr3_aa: ASSLAGGQGAQGYT

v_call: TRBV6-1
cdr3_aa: ASSPGTSGSWGQETQY

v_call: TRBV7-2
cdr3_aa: ASSLVTSNYEQY

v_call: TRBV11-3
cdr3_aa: ASSPGGQGRTEAF

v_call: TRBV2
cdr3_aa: ASLTGRNEQF

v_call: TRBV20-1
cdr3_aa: SASNTEAF

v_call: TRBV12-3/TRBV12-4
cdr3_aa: ASSLRAGSVIAANEQF

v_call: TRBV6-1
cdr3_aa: ASTPGGGPVSYEQY

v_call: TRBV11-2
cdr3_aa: ASSLAGGVGNQPQH

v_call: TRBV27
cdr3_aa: ASSFVGTSGIAKNIQY

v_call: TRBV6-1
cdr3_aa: ASSELGREPRNEQF

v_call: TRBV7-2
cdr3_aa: ASSQDGTYGYT

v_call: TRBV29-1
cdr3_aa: SVERQGFNEKLF

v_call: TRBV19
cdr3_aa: ATRNRGLAGVSSYNEQF

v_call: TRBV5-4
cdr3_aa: ASSLQRASTDTQY

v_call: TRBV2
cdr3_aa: ASSQDRGGDEQF

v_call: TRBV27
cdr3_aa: ASSRSPGTSGIYEQY

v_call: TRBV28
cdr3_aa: ASSLHRDRNGYT

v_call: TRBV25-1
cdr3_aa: ASSQGNYEQY

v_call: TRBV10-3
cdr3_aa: AIKGMIAYEQY